This T cell receptor beta chain stems from a study of blood T cells in healthy people across ages. The second PCR ran about 6 to 12 cycles with a sample-barcoded 5' primer and J-beta primers. Researchers report that a template-switch adaptor with 12 random nucleotides tagged each cDNA molecule. Sequencing recovered at least 2.5 million CDR3-containing paired-end reads from each sample. One entry per CDR3 protein results from TCRdb running MiXCR on the 5' RACE reads. The sample has roughly 1,300,000 distinct CDR3 sequences, around 59% seen once. Isolated per sample were at least 6 million PBMCs. The germline V gene encodes CDR1 MNHNY and CDR2 SVGAGI (reference sequence). Between the trimmed V and J ends, which lost 5 bases and 9 bases, there was a span of 23 bases. The CDR3 contains 17 residues.

This TCR was recovered from a man younger than 35 in good health. The chain combines TRBV6-6 with TRBJ1-6; D not certain. Sequencing input: blood. In DNA form, the CDR3 reads TGTGCCAGCAGTCCCGTTTTAACTGGGAATCAGGCTTCACCCCTCCACTTT. Its translation: CASSPVLTGNQASPLHF.